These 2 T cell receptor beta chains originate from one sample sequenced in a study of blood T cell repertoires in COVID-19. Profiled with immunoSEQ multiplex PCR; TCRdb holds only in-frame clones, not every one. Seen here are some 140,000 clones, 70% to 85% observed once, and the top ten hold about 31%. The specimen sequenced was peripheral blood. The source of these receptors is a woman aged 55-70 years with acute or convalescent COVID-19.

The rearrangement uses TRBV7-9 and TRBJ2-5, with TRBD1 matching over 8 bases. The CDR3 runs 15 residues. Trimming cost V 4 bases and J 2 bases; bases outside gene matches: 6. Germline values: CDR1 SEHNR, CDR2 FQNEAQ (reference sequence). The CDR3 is CASSSRTGRQETQYF. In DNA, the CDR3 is TGTGCCAGCAGCTCCCGGACAGGGAGGCAAGAGACCCAGTACTTC.

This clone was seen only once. CDR3 bases: TGTGCCTCCACAAGGAGCTCCTATAATTCACCCCTCCACTTT. Its translation is CASTRSSYNSPLHF. The chain couples TRBV30 to TRBJ1-6; the D is unclear. From germline, CDR1 is GTSNPN and CDR2 SVGIG (reference sequence). This CDR3 region has 14 residues. Trimming cost V 7 bases and J 0 bases, with 10 bases left between them.